Given below is one T cell receptor beta chain in context. This sample is drawn from a study of blood T cell repertoires in COVID-19. As for the study in general: Sites across the United States, Italy and Spain contributed samples from acute and convalescent COVID-19. From T cells, B-cell-depleted T cells, or PBMCs came the material, which was cDNA or gDNA.

CDR1 is SNHLY, CDR2 FYNNEI, per germline. The CDR3 contains 16 residues. The V gene end was trimmed by 0 bases and the J gene end by 3 bases; junction bases not matched to a gene: 7. In the authors' workflow: Amplification of reference gene primers was used by the study to estimate nucleated cell counts. TCRdb's copy holds only in-frame clones and misses some; the assay was immunoSEQ multiplex PCR. D and trimming come from the DNA, and the V and J calls and clone size come from that table. The sample shows under 200,000 clones, about 93% of them seen only once. The receptor's source is a man aged 45-60 years with acute or convalescent COVID-19. The sequenced sample was peripheral blood. V usage is TRBV2 and J usage is TRBJ2-7, with 8 bases that match TRBD2. The CDR3 coding sequence is TGTGCCAGCAGTGAAGCGGTACTAGCGGACTACTACGAGCAGTACTTC. Protein: CASSEAVLADYYEQYF.